The 14 T cell receptor beta chains listed next were all sequenced from one sample in a study of identical twins (dated by TCRdb to about 2016). The method behind the library was 5' RACE. The run used an Illumina HiSeq 2000. The public reads were run again by TCRdb, first through fastp at Q25 and then through MiXCR, and only productive beta chains were kept. Rows with a matching CDR3 protein are joined into one entry that keeps the most common DNA and genes. Counted in this sample were some 690,000 distinct CDR3 sequences; around 20% of them appeared once. The top ten clones comprise 4% to 4.5% of the sample. The same sample was also used in a study of T cells expressing NK-cell markers.

The sequencing input was PBMCs. The receptors here all came from a woman between 18 and 29 years old in good health.

This clonotype was counted only a few times. V usage is TRBV5-1 and J usage is TRBJ2-3; the match to TRBD2 covers 9 bases. This CDR3 region has 15 residues. Germline trimming cut 4 bases from V and 4 bases from J; bases unmatched to any gene: 7. The germline CDR1 and CDR2 sequences are SGHRS and YFSETQ. The CDR3 region has the DNA TGCGCCAGCAGCCCCCCGGGACTAGCTTCAGATACGCAGTATTTT. Translating gives CASSPPGLASDTQYF.

This clonotype was recorded at least ten times. V and J are TRBV12-3 or TRBV12-4 and TRBJ2-3; possible D gene TRBD2, 5 bases. V was shortened by 6 bases and J by 5 bases, with 9 bases between the two germline ends. The CDR3 is 12 amino acids. The CDR3 bases are TGTGCCAGCAGCGGGGATTTAGATACGCAGTATTTT. This codes for CASSGDLDTQYF.

This clonotype occurred a few times. The V gene is TRBV27, the J gene TRBJ2-3; TRBD2 matches at 11 bases. Germline trimming cut 5 bases from V and 3 bases from J; bases unmatched to any gene: 4. Per the germline V gene, CDR1 is MNHEY and CDR2 is SMNVEV (reference sequence). The CDR3 has 15 amino acids. CDR3 bases: TGTGCCAGCAGTACGTGGACTAGCGGGACAGATACGCAGTATTTT. Translated: CASSTWTSGTDTQYF.

This clonotype came up a few times. The chain is built from TRBV6-2 or TRBV6-3 and TRBJ2-1; possible D gene TRBD2, 6 bases. This CDR3 spans 14 amino acids. Trimming removed 1 base at V and 4 bases at J, with 8 bases between. Germline assignment: CDR1 MNHEY and CDR2 SVGEGT. The CDR3 DNA reads as TGTGCCAGCAGTTACTACCGGGAGTACAATGAGCAGTTCTTC. Its translation is CASSYYREYNEQFF.

The CDR3: CSASASGNIQYF. The DNA for the CDR3 is TGCAGTGCGTCCGCGAGTGGGAACATTCAGTACTTC. The J gene is TRBJ2-4, the V gene TRBV20-1; D is undetermined. Trimming removed 6 bases from V and 7 bases from J, with 13 bases in between. CDR1 is DFQATT and CDR2 is SNEGSKA in the germline V gene (reference sequence). The CDR3 totals 12 residues.

CDR3 protein: CASSALAGKTDTQYF. CDR3 DNA: TGTGCCAGCAGTGCCCTAGCGGGGAAGACAGATACGCAGTATTTT. The rearrangement joins TRBV28 to TRBJ2-3, with 9 bases matching TRBD2. The CDR3 is made up of 15 amino acids. Germline loops: CDR1 MDHEN, CDR2 SYDVKM. J gave up 3 bases and V 5 bases, and 6 bases lay outside the gene matches.

This rearrangement joins TRBV18 to TRBJ2-3; TRBD2 might be the D (6 bases). V gave up 5 bases and J gave up 5 bases, with 11 bases separating them. Germline values: CDR1 KGHSH, CDR2 LQKENI. The CDR3 contains 13 residues. The chain's CDR3 is CASSYRGGDTQYF. DNA for the CDR3: TGTGCCAGCTCATATCGGGGAGGAGATACGCAGTATTTT.

This clonotype was detected only a few times. The V call is TRBV5-5, the J call TRBJ2-3, with D possibly TRBD2 on 6 matching bases. CDR1 is SGHKS and CDR2 is YYEKEE in the germline V gene (reference sequence). The CDR3 totals 16 residues. Trimming removed 1 base from V and 5 bases from J, with 17 bases in between. In DNA form, the CDR3 reads TGTGCCAGCAGCTTGAGATCGGCGGGGCATAGAGATACGCAGTATTTT. Translating it yields CASSLRSAGHRDTQYF. Looking up the rest from reference TRBV5-5 and TRBJ2-3 gives the full variable domain: DAGVTQSPTHLIKTRGQQVTLRCSPISGHKSVSWYQQVLGQGPQFIFQYYEKEERGRGNFPDRFSARQFPNYSSELNVNALLLGDSALYLCASSLRSAGHRDTQYFGPGTRLTVL.

The rearrangement joins TRBV20-1 to TRBJ2-3, with TRBD2 matching over 15 bases. The CDR3 is 15 residues long. The junction had 6 bases not matched to a gene; V was cut back by 5 bases and J by 6 bases. Germline V lookup: CDR1 DFQATT, CDR2 SNEGSKA (reference sequence). Here the CDR3 DNA reads TGCAGTGCTCCGGGACTAGCGGGGGGTTGGGATACGCAGTATTTT. This encodes CSAPGLAGGWDTQYF.

The chain recombines TRBV29-1 with TRBJ1-4; D is ambiguous. Germline values: CDR1 SQVTM, CDR2 ANQGSEA. With 5 bases removed from V and 5 bases from J, the gap between germline ends came to 6 bases. CDR3 length: 11 amino acids. Written as DNA, the CDR3 is TGCAGCGTTAAGAGGAATGAAAAACTGTTTTTT. Encoded protein: CSVKRNEKLFF. Full variable domain (remainder filled in from reference TRBV29-1 and TRBJ1-4): SAVISQKPSRDICQRGTSLTIQCQVDSQVTMMFWYRQQPGQSLTLIATANQGSEATYESGFVIDKFPISRPNLTFSTLTVSNMSPEDSSIYLCSVKRNEKLFFGSGTQLSVL.

This clonotype has more than one count but fewer than ten. The V and J genes are TRBV5-1 and TRBJ2-5; D is ambiguous. Germline V gene sequence: CDR1 SGHRS, CDR2 YFSETQ. The length of the CDR3 is 13 residues. Trimming removed 5 bases from V and 0 bases from J, with 8 bases in between. The CDR3 sequence is CASSSQDQETQYF. In DNA, the CDR3 is TGCGCCAGCAGTTCCCAGGACCAAGAGACCCAGTACTTC.

The CDR3 DNA follows: TGTGCCAGCTTGAGGGGTTCACGAAAGAACACTGAAGCTTTCTTT. Amino acid sequence: CASLRGSRKNTEAFF. The chain links TRBV7-9 to TRBJ1-1; possible D gene TRBD1, 5 bases. Looked up from germline, CDR1 is SEHNR and CDR2 is FQNEAQ (reference sequence). There are 15 residues in the CDR3. Trimming stripped 8 bases from V and 1 base from J, with 17 bases between.

V and J are TRBV6-4 and TRBJ2-1; D may match TRBD1 or TRBD2 (5 bases each). V gave up 3 bases and J gave up 2 bases, with 5 bases separating them. Germline V gene data show CDR1 as MRHNA and CDR2 as SNTAGT. The CDR3 sequence is 13 residues long. The CDR3: CASSEGAYNEQFF. CDR3 in DNA: TGTGCCAGCAGTGAGGGGGCCTACAATGAGCAGTTCTTC.

The CDR3 sequence is CATSRDVGAPGNTIYF. CDR3 nucleotides: TGTGCCACCAGCAGAGACGTCGGGGCCCCTGGAAACACCATATATTTT. The J gene is TRBJ1-3, the V gene TRBV15, with D tentatively TRBD1 (5 bases). Germline V gives CDR1 LNHNV, CDR2 YYDKDF (reference sequence). The V end was cut by 0 bases, the J end by 2 bases, with 11 bases between. CDR3 length: 16 amino acids.